This note documents a single T cell receptor (beta chain) sequence. The antigen remains unidentified. The sample belongs to a study of shared clonotypes between healthy human individuals. The study's findings and limits: Non-shared clonotypes displayed generation probabilities falling below those of clonotypes present in all four donors.

This CDR3 is built from 19 residues. The authors' processing: ImmunoSEQ yielded junction-only sequences lacking quality scores, so filtering differed. Measured with immunoSEQ multiplex PCR; TCRdb has only the in-frame clones, and not every one. V and J calls and clone size follow that table, whereas D and trimming were derived from the DNA. In the table there are about 640,000 clones, more than 70% of which are singletons. This clonotype was obtained from a woman younger than 45 in good health. The rearrangement uses TRBV21-1 and TRBJ2-2; the D segment call TRBD1 is taken from the table without a DNA check. TRBV21-1 is shown as a pseudogene. Sequencing was carried out using memory CD4+ T cells sorted from blood. The subset: CD45RA-negative fraction. CDR3 amino acids: CASSTPGTGSGRGTGELFF. CDR3 DNA: TGTGCCAGCAGCACTCCCGGGACAGGGTCCGGTCGGGGCACCGGGGAGCTGTTTTTT.